This entry is about one T cell receptor (beta chain). Repertoires were generated with immunoSEQ multiplex PCR, while TCRdb's copy carries only in-frame clones and drops some. This sample carries 260,000 or so clones, 83% of them seen once, and the ten largest clones take less than 4%. Participants came from roughly 23 US areas, aged roughly 18 to 100 years. It was within 2 weeks before study entry that exposed participants met a COVID-19 case. The sample originates from a study of blood T cell repertoires in COVID-19. The specimen was PBMCs or T cells enriched from blood (not recorded which). This sequence originates from a woman in her thirties or forties who had been exposed to COVID-19.

The CDR3 coding sequence is TGTGCCAGCAGGGCGGGACTAGCGGCCCCGTGGACCGGGGAGCTGTTTTTT. It yields the protein CASRAGLAAPWTGELFF. This chain joins TRBV5-5 and TRBJ2-2; the match to TRBD2 covers 11 bases. Germline assignment: CDR1 SGHKS and CDR2 YYEKEE (reference sequence). J was trimmed by 5 bases and V by 5 bases; bases with no gene match: 11. There are 17 residues in the CDR3.